A selection of T cell receptor beta chains follows, all from one sample in a study of T-cell reconstitution after alpha-beta-depleted transplantation in children. Using its own MiXCR run on the PCR reads, TCRdb lists one record per CDR3 protein. The sample includes about 600,000 distinct CDR3 sequences, under 15% seen only once; the top ten take about 2.2%. The sequencing used PBMCs, mostly from graft donor cells, collected 360 days after TCRalphabeta/CD19-depleted stem cell transplant. These receptors were taken from a male patient under 18 who had a stem cell transplant for acute myeloid leukemia, so the T cells may come from the graft donor. CDR3s include the opening cysteine and the closing phenylalanine or tryptophan. D genes are given only for firm matches. Clone size appears in some rows only: once, few, many, or a class for an expanded clone.

J gene: TRBJ1-1; D gene: TRBD1; V gene: TRBV25-1; clone size: many; CDR3 DNA: TGTGCCAGCAGAGAGACAGGGGCCACTGAAGCTTTCTTT; CDR3 protein: CASRETGATEAFF
J gene: TRBJ2-1; D gene: -; V gene: TRBV28; clone size: many; CDR3 DNA: TGTGCCAGCAGTCCCTGGAGGGGAGACTCCTACAATGAGCAGTTCTTC; CDR3 protein: CASSPWRGDSYNEQFF
J gene: TRBJ2-3; D gene: TRBD2; V gene: TRBV4-3; clone size: -; CDR3 DNA: TGCGCCAGCAGCCAAGGGGCCAGGACTAGCGGGAGAGCGGGCGCAGATACGCAGTATTTT; CDR3 protein: CASSQGARTSGRAGADTQYF
J gene: TRBJ2-5; D gene: -; V gene: TRBV18; clone size: many; CDR3 DNA: TGTGCCAGCTCACGGCAGGGGTACCAAGAGACCCAGTACTTC; CDR3 protein: CASSRQGYQETQYF
J gene: TRBJ2-2; D gene: TRBD1; V gene: TRBV6-5; clone size: few; CDR3 DNA: TGTGCCAGCAACTGGGACAGAGACACCGGGGAGCTGTTTTTT; CDR3 protein: CASNWDRDTGELFF
J gene: TRBJ2-1; D gene: -; V gene: TRBV9; clone size: few; CDR3 DNA: TGTGCCAGCAGCGTAAGGGACGGGAGAAGGAATGAGCAGTTCTTC; CDR3 protein: CASSVRDGRRNEQFF
J gene: TRBJ2-7; D gene: -; V gene: TRBV6-2/TRBV6-3; clone size: -; CDR3 DNA: TGTGCCAGCAGTTCGGTCCCCGGATCCTACGAGCAGTACTTC; CDR3 protein: CASSSVPGSYEQYF
J gene: TRBJ1-1; D gene: TRBD1; V gene: TRBV19; clone size: many; CDR3 DNA: TGTGCCAGTAGCGATAAAGGGGGCTTTAACACTGAAGCTTTCTTT; CDR3 protein: CASSDKGGFNTEAFF
J gene: TRBJ1-1; D gene: -; V gene: TRBV18; clone size: -; CDR3 DNA: TGTGCCAGCTCACTGGCCCTTGACAGGAACACTGAACCTTTCTTT; CDR3 protein: CASSLALDRNTEPFF
J gene: TRBJ1-2; D gene: -; V gene: TRBV2; clone size: -; CDR3 DNA: TGTGCCAGCAGTGGGCTAGCTAACTATGGCTACACCTTC; CDR3 protein: CASSGLANYGYTF
J gene: TRBJ1-3; D gene: -; V gene: TRBV4-3; clone size: few; CDR3 DNA: TGCGCCAGCAGCCAAGAATACCGGAGTGGAAACACCATATATTTT; CDR3 protein: CASSQEYRSGNTIYF
J gene: TRBJ2-7; D gene: TRBD1; V gene: TRBV14; clone size: -; CDR3 DNA: TGTGCCAGCAGCCATTGGGACAGGGGATTCGGGAGCCACGAGCAGTACTTC; CDR3 protein: CASSHWDRGFGSHEQYF
J gene: TRBJ2-7; D gene: TRBD2; V gene: TRBV11-1; clone size: few; CDR3 DNA: TGTGCCAGCAGCAAACGGACTAGCCCTCTGACGGAGCAGTACTTC; CDR3 protein: CASSKRTSPLTEQYF
J gene: TRBJ1-5; D gene: -; V gene: TRBV5-1; clone size: many; CDR3 DNA: TGCGCCAGCAGCTTGGACGGGAACGGTGTGGCCCAGCATTTT; CDR3 protein: CASSLDGNGVAQHF
J gene: TRBJ2-2; D gene: -; V gene: TRBV5-1; clone size: -; CDR3 DNA: TGCGCCAGCAGCTTGGGGACCCTACGCGGGGAGCTGTTTTTT; CDR3 protein: CASSLGTLRGELFF
J gene: TRBJ2-7; D gene: TRBD1; V gene: TRBV6-1; clone size: -; CDR3 DNA: TGTGCCAGCAGAACCATTAGGGACAGAAACTCCTACGAGCAGTACTTC; CDR3 protein: CASRTIRDRNSYEQYF
J gene: TRBJ1-2; D gene: -; V gene: TRBV15; clone size: -; CDR3 DNA: TGTGCCACCAGCAGAGATTTAGAGATTCCCTATGGCTACACCTTC; CDR3 protein: CATSRDLEIPYGYTF